There are a few counts of the clone carrying this T cell receptor beta chain. Its cognate antigen is unknown. The sample belongs to a study of cytomegalovirus exposure and HLA in healthy donors. Per germline, CDR1 SQVTM and CDR2 ANQGSEA. CDR3 length: 16 residues. Deletions cut 2 bases from V and 0 bases from J, with 14 bases between. The PCR contained 60 Vbeta and 13 Jbeta primers. Authors' data handling: Later analysis identified roughly 82 million unique TCR beta chains, about 10 million shared. Assay: immunoSEQ multiplex PCR; the TCRdb copy retains only in-frame clones and omits some. V and J calls and clone size are as listed in that table; D and trimming were resolved from the DNA. Here the sample spans 160,000 or so clones, around four fifths being singletons. Study results and caveats: Later analysis suggested links between common viral pathogens and several top significant clusters. TRBV6-2, TRBV6-3 and some other V segments were unresolvable in 87-base-pair reads. Reports indicate that TCR beta sequences accurately predicted the HLA-A and HLA-B alleles of most subjects.

This rearrangement joins TRBV29-1 to TRBJ2-1, with D tentatively TRBD1 (5 bases). Sequencing was performed on PBMCs. The source of this sequence is a male donor in good health and CMV-seronegative. The CDR3 nucleotides read TGCAGCGTTGAAACAACAGGCACCAGCTCCTACAATGAGCAGTTCTTC. Its translation: CSVETTGTSSYNEQFF.